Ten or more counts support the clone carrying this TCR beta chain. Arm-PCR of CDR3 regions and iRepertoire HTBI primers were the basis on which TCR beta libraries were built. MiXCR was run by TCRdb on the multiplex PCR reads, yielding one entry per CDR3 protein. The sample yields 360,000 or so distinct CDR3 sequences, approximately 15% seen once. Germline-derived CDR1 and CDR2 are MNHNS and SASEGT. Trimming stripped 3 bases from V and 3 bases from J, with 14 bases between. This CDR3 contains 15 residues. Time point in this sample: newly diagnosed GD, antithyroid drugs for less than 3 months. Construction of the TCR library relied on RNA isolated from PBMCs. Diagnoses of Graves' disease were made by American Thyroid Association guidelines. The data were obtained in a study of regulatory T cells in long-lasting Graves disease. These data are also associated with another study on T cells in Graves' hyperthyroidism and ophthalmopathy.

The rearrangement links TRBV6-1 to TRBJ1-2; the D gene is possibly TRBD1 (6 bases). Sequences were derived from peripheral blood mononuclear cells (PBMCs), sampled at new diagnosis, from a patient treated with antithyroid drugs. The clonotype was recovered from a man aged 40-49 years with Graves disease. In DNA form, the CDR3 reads TGTGCCAGCAGTGAGATGGGGGCCCCCTACTATGGCTACACCTTC. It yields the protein CASSEMGAPYYGYTF.